The 15 T cell receptor beta chains below all came from one sample that was sequenced in a study of spatial heterogeneity in lung cancer. Antigens of these TCRs are unknown. TCRdb ran MiXCR on the 5' RACE reads and lists one entry per CDR3 protein. The table includes about 18,000 distinct CDR3 sequences, 9.5% to 10% detected once. Whole-study findings and limits: Tumor mutation counts were tracked by expanded intratumoral alpha and beta TCR counts.

Time point specified: sample taken at primary tumor resection. This specimen consisted of lung tumor tissue, obtained at surgery. Receptor source: a female donor with early-stage non-small cell lung cancer.

As regards this clonotype: This beta chain is off target for a library built for alpha chains, so its abundance means little. CDR3 loop: CASSPGLAFGELFF. The CDR3 nucleotides are TGTGCCAGCAGTCCGGGACTAGCGTTCGGGGAGCTGTTTTTT. The V and J genes are TRBV9 and TRBJ2-2; TRBD2 matches at 10 bases. J gave up 7 bases and V 5 bases, and 5 bases lay outside the gene matches. The CDR3 spans 14 residues. CDR1 is SGDLS and CDR2 is YYNGEE in the germline V gene.

In its sample, this clonotype was seen a few times. This beta chain represents an off-target read in a library built for alpha chains; its size is of limited meaning. This chain joins TRBV12-5 and TRBJ2-1; the D gene is possibly TRBD2 (6 bases). Trimming took off 6 bases at V and 8 bases at J, with 17 bases between the two ends. The CDR3 covers 14 residues. CDR1 is LGHNT and CDR2 is FRNRAP in the germline V gene. The CDR3 nucleotides read TGTGCTAGTGGGCCCCAGGGTTCGGGGGATGAGCAGTTCTTC. Translated: CASGPQGSGDEQFF.

In regard to this clonotype: A library prepared for alpha chains yielded this beta chain as an off-target read; its size is of little meaning. The CDR3 loop is CASSQGGLAADTQYF. For the CDR3, the DNA is TGCGCCAGCAGCCAAGGGGGACTAGCAGCAGATACGCAGTATTTT. The chain employs TRBV4-3 and TRBJ2-3; 9 bases line up with TRBD2. J gave up 4 bases and V 1 base, and 3 bases lay outside the gene matches. This CDR3 spans 15 amino acids. CDR1 is LGHNA and CDR2 is YSLEER in the germline V gene.

As for this clonotype: Little can be read into the size of this beta chain, an off-target read in a library designed for alpha chains. The genes are TRBV7-2 and TRBJ1-1; 8 bases are shared with TRBD1. CDR3 size: 16 residues. The J segment lost 10 bases and the V segment lost 2 bases, leaving 15 bases of the junction unmatched. The germline V gene encodes CDR1 SGHTA and CDR2 FQGNSA. CDR3 region: CASSLRPSQGANIAFF. DNA for the CDR3: TGTGCCAGCAGCTTAAGGCCCTCCCAGGGGGCGAATATAGCTTTCTTT.

A word on this clonotype: This beta chain is a stray sequence in a library constructed for alpha chains; its clone size is not meaningful. V and J are TRBV10-3 and TRBJ1-4; no firm D call. V was shortened by 4 bases and J by 4 bases, with 13 bases between the two germline ends. CDR1 is ENHRY, CDR2 SYGVKD, per germline. The CDR3 is 15 residues long. DNA of the CDR3: TGTGCCATCAGTGGGAGCGCCGGGGATAATGAAAAACTGTTTTTT. The encoded protein is CAISGSAGDNEKLFF.

To note about this clonotype: With the library built for alpha chains, this beta chain is off target and its frequency is not meaningful. V and J are TRBV7-2 and TRBJ2-7; D is perhaps TRBD1 (6 bases). Germline CDR1 reads SGHTA; CDR2 reads FQGNSA. V was cut by 8 bases and J by 0 bases, with 14 bases left in between. This CDR3 contains 14 residues. The CDR3 reads CASQYRDSSYEQYF. CDR3 DNA sequence: TGTGCCAGCCAGTACAGGGATTCCTCCTACGAGCAGTACTTC.

This clonotype appeared many times. This beta chain is off target for a library built for alpha chains, so its abundance means little. This chain uses TRBV6-6 with TRBJ2-2, with D possibly TRBD2 on 5 matching bases. Trimming took 7 bases from V and 2 from J, leaving 8 bases between them. CDR1 is MNHNY, CDR2 SVGAGI, per germline (reference sequence). There are 13 residues in the CDR3. The CDR3 sequence is CASKDSNTGELFF. In DNA, the CDR3 is TGTGCCAGCAAGGACTCAAACACCGGGGAGCTGTTTTTT.

This clonotype was observed many times. Little can be read into the size of this beta chain, an off-target read in a library designed for alpha chains. The chain recombines TRBV20-1 with TRBJ2-7; a possible D gene is TRBD1 (5 bases). V lost 5 bases to trimming and J lost 0 bases, with 11 bases between them. The germline V gene has CDR1 DFQATT and CDR2 SNEGSKA (reference sequence). The CDR3 covers 13 residues. The DNA for the CDR3 is TGCAGTGCTCAGGGCAGGAGCTCCTACGAGCAGTACTTC. Its protein product is CSAQGRSSYEQYF.

This clonotype came up a few times. Within a library made for alpha chains, this beta chain is off target, and its count is uninformative. The chain carries TRBV30 and TRBJ2-5; D may be TRBD1 (6 bases). Between the trimmed V and J ends, which lost 1 base and 5 bases, there was a span of 11 bases. The CDR3 is 13 residues long. The V gene's germline CDR1 is GTSNPN and CDR2 SVGIG (reference sequence). This CDR3 reads CAWSAQGHETQYF. CDR3 coding DNA: TGTGCCTGGAGTGCACAGGGACACGAGACCCAGTACTTC.

This clonotype was found many times. This beta chain turned up in a library designed for alpha chains; as an off-target read, its abundance says little. This CDR3 reads CASSHLSGSTGSSAGELFF. Here the CDR3 DNA reads TGCGCCAGCAGCCATTTGAGTGGGTCTACAGGGTCTAGCGCCGGGGAGCTGTTTTTT. The chain uses TRBV5-1 and TRBJ2-2; D possibly uses TRBD1 or TRBD2 (6 bases each). The CDR3 runs 19 residues. V was pared by 4 bases and J by 6 bases, with 28 bases between. From germline, CDR1 is SGHRS and CDR2 YFSETQ. Drawing the rest from reference TRBV5-1 and TRBJ2-2, the complete variable domain is KAGVTQTPRYLIKTRGQQVTLSCSPISGHRSVSWYQQTPGQGLQFLFEYFSETQRNKGNFPGRFSGRQFSNSRSEMNVSTLELGDSALYLCASSHLSGSTGSSAGELFFGEGSRLTVL.

As concerns this clonotype: The library was built for alpha chains, so this beta chain is an off-target read and its size means little. This chain joins TRBV19 and TRBJ1-2, with D hard to call. Deletions cut 10 bases from V and 2 bases from J, with 17 bases between. Germline values: CDR1 LNHDA, CDR2 SQIVND (reference sequence). This CDR3 spans 14 amino acids. The CDR3 loop is CATRRTGSNYGYTF. Here the CDR3 DNA reads TGTGCCACTAGAAGGACCGGTTCGAACTATGGCTACACCTTC.

This clonotype has a count of ten or more. For a library built for alpha chains, this beta chain is a stray read; little rests on its size. The chain couples TRBV5-7 to TRBJ1-5, with unresolved D. TRBV5-7 belongs to the ORF category, with a function that is uncertain. This CDR3 region has 20 residues. V lost 2 bases and J 1 base, leaving 25 bases between the germline ends. The CDR3 sequence: CASSFPKPHCTWVSNQPQHF. In DNA, the CDR3 is TGTGCCAGCAGCTTCCCAAAGCCACATTGTACCTGGGTAAGCAATCAGCCCCAGCATTTT.

This clonotype was seen ten or more times. The library was designed around alpha chains, so this beta chain is a stray read whose abundance carries little weight. The genes are TRBV3-1 and TRBJ2-1; TRBD2 agrees at 10 bases. With 5 bases clipped from V and 3 bases from J, the junction kept 7 bases outside the gene matches. CDR1 is LGHDT, CDR2 YNNKEL, per germline (reference sequence). This CDR3 contains 16 residues. The CDR3 DNA reads as TGTGCCAGCAGCTTTAATAGCGGGGGGATCTACAATGAGCAGTTCTTC. The encoded protein is CASSFNSGGIYNEQFF.

At least ten counts were recorded for this clonotype. This beta chain is an off-target read within a library intended for alpha chains, so its frequency means little. This chain connects TRBV6-5 to TRBJ1-2; the D is unclear. CDR1 is MNHEY and CDR2 is SVGAGI in the germline V gene. This CDR3 has 13 residues. Trimming left V 5 bases short and J 1 base short, with 8 bases between. The CDR3 region has the DNA TGTGCCAGCAGTCAAACAGATAACTATGGCTACACCTTC. Amino acid sequence: CASSQTDNYGYTF.

By sample share, this clonotype is medium-sized. The library was built for alpha chains, so this beta chain is an off-target read and its size means little. The CDR3 region has the DNA TGTGCCAGCAGCTTAGCGGGAGGGCAGGATACGCAGTATTTT. Translating it yields CASSLAGGQDTQYF. The chain recombines TRBV7-2 with TRBJ2-3; 7 bases match TRBD2. This CDR3 spans 14 amino acids. J was trimmed by 6 bases and V by 0 bases; bases with no gene match: 3. Germline V gene lookup returns CDR1 SGHTA and CDR2 FQGNSA.